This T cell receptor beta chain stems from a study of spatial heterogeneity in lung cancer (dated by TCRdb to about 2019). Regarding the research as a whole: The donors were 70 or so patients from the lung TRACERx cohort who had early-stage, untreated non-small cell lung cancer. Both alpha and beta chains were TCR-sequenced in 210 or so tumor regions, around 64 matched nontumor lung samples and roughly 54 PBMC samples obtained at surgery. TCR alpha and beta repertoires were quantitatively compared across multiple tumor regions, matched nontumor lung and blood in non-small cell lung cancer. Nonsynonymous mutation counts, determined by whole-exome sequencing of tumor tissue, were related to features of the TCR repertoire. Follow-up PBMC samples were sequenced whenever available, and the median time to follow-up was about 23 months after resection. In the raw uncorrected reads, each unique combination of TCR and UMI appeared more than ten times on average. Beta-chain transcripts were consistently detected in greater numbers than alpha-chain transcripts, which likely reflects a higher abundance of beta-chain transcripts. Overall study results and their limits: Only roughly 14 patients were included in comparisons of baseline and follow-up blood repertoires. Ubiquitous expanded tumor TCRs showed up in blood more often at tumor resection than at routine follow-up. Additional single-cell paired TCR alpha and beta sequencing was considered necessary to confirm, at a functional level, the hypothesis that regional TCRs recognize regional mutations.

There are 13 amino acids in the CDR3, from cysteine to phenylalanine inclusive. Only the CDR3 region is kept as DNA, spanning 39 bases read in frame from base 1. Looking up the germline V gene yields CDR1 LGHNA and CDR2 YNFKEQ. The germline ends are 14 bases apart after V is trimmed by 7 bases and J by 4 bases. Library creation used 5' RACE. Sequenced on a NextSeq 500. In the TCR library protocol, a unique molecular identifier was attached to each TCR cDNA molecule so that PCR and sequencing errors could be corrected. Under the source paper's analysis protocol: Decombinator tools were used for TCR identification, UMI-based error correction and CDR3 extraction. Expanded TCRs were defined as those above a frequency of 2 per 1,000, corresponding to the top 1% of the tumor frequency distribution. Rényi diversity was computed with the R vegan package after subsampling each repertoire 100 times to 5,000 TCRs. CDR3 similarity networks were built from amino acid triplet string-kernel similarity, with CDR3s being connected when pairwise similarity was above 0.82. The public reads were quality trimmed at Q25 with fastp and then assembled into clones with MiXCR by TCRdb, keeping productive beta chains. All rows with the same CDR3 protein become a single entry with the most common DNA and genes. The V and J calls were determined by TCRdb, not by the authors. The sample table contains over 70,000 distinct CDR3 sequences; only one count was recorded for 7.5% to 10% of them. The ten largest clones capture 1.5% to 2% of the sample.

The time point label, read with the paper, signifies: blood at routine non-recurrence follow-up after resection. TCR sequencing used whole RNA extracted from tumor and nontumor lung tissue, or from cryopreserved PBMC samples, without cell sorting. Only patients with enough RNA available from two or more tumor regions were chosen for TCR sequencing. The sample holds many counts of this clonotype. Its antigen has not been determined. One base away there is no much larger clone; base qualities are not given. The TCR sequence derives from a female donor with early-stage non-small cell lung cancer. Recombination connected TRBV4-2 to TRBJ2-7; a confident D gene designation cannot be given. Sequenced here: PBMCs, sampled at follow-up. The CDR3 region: CASTPRLGYEQYF. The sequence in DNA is TGTGCCAGCACCCCACGGCTGGGGTACGAGCAGTACTTC.